This entry concerns a single T cell receptor (beta chain). This entry belongs to a study of blood T cell repertoires in COVID-19. Study overall: Donors in the United States, Italy and Spain gave samples during acute or convalescent COVID-19. PBMCs, B-cell-depleted T cells, or T cells provided the cDNA or gDNA that made up the material.

Repertoires were generated with immunoSEQ multiplex PCR, while TCRdb's copy carries only in-frame clones and drops some. The table lists 120,000 or so clones, roughly 72% of them singletons. The CDR3 has 16 amino acids. Germline CDR1 is MGHRA and CDR2 is YSYEKL. V was trimmed by 4 bases and J by 3 bases, leaving 15 bases between them. The chain is built from TRBV4-1 and TRBJ2-2; D ambiguous. Material: peripheral blood. The source is a man between 60 and 75 years old with acute or convalescent COVID-19. The CDR3 nucleotides are TGCGCCAGCAGCCCTTACGGTAGTTTGGACACCGGGGAGCTGTTTTTT. It yields the protein CASSPYGSLDTGELFF.